This T cell receptor beta chain stems from a study of blood T cell repertoires in COVID-19. Assay used: immunoSEQ multiplex PCR; TCRdb lists only in-frame clones, some missing. The sample lists roughly 250,000 clones, around nine tenths seen once, with 1.9% in the top ten. Trimming removed 5 bases at V and 3 bases at J, with 17 bases between. The CDR3 has 15 amino acids. Germline assignment: CDR1 SGHVS and CDR2 FQNEAQ. The age range of participants was 18 to 89 years, with residence in some 25 US areas. The rearrangement joins TRBV7-8 to TRBJ2-7; a weak D match, TRBD2 (6 bases). The clonotype was recovered from a woman between 18 and 30 years old who had recovered from COVID-19. The sequenced sample consisted of PBMCs or T cells enriched from blood (not recorded which). Here the CDR3 reads CASSESSATLYEQYF. The CDR3 nucleotides are TGTGCCAGCAGCGAGTCTAGCGCCACCCTCTACGAGCAGTACTTC.